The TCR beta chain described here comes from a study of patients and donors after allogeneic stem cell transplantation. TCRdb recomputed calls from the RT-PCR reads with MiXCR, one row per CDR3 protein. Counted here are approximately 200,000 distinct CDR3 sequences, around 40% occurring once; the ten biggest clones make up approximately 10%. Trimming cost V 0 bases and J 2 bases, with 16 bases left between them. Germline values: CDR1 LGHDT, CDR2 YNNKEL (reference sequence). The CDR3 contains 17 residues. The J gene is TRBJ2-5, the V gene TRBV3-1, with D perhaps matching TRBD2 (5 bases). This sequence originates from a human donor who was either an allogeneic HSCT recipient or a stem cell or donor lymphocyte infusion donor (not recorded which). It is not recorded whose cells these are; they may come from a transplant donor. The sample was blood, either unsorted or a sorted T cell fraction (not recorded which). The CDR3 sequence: CASSQDEAFGEQETQYF. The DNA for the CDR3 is TGTGCCAGCAGCCAAGATGAAGCTTTCGGGGAACAAGAGACCCAGTACTTC.